Sequencing of this T cell receptor beta chain was carried out in a study of blood T cells in healthy people across ages. This clonotype was seen ten or more times. The authors ran a second PCR of 7 to 11 cycles using a sample-barcoded 5' primer and a J-beta primer mix. TCRdb itself ran the 5' RACE reads through MiXCR, one entry per CDR3 protein. This sample yields 760,000 or so distinct CDR3 sequences, of which about 25% are seen a single time; just under 9.5% belongs to the top ten. The germline V gene encodes CDR1 MNHEY and CDR2 SMNVEV (reference sequence). Trimming stripped 7 bases from V and 3 bases from J, with 22 bases between. The CDR3 totals 16 residues. These same data were also listed under a study on T cells of mothers and their children. This second report adds: Samples were provided by three healthy Caucasian mothers and their six children. Reads obtained per mother exceeded 8.5 million TCR beta CDR3 reads, with a few million obtained per child.

The clonotype originates from a boy aged 5-17 years in good health. The specimen was blood. This chain connects TRBV27 to TRBJ2-7; D remains ambiguous. CDR3 protein: CASTPEKRDGDYEQYF. In nucleotides, the CDR3 is TGTGCCAGCACCCCCGAGAAAAGGGATGGAGACTACGAGCAGTACTTC.